These 27 T cell receptor beta chains were all obtained from the same sample, sequenced in a study of control samples from healthy donors and cancer patients. Sequencing was performed with immunoSEQ multiplex PCR; in TCRdb, only in-frame clones are kept and a portion is missing. Of 150,000 or so clones in the sample, 90% to 95% were seen once. Sequencing was performed on blood. These receptors all stem from a woman in her forties in good health.

The chain recombines TRBV5-6 with TRBJ2-2; D gene uncertain. Germline loops: CDR1 SGHDT, CDR2 YYEEEE. The CDR3 is 14 amino acids. Trimming left V 0 bases short and J 5 bases short, with 8 bases between. DNA for the CDR3: TGTGCCAGCAGCTTGGGGGTACAAACCGGGGAGCTGTTTTTT. This codes for CASSLGVQTGELFF.

In its sample, this clone was seen a few times. Written as DNA, the CDR3 is TGTGCCAGCAGCTTAGCTACCTTGAGAACAGCAAAAGAGACCCAGTACTTC. Its translation is CASSLATLRTAKETQYF. The chain joins TRBV7-8 to TRBJ2-5; D gene uncertain. CDR1 SGHVS and CDR2 FQNEAQ come from the germline V gene. This CDR3 spans 17 amino acids. Between the trimmed V and J ends, which lost 0 bases and 3 bases, there was a span of 17 bases. The full variable domain, completed using reference TRBV7-8 and TRBJ2-5, is GAGVSQSPRYKVAKRGQDVALRCDPISGHVSLFWYQQALGQGPEFLTYFQNEAQLDKSGLPSDRFFAERPEGSVSTLKIQRTQQEDSAVYLCASSLATLRTAKETQYFGPGTRLLVL.

The genes are TRBV29-1 and TRBJ1-2; D gene uncertain. Germline-derived CDR1 and CDR2 are SQVTM and ANQGSEA. CDR3 size: 13 residues. The germline V and J ends were trimmed by 0 bases and 2 bases, with 7 bases remaining between them. The CDR3, as DNA: TGCAGCGTTGAAGATGGGCCCAACTATGGCTACACCTTC. As protein: CSVEDGPNYGYTF.

This rearrangement joins TRBV19 to TRBJ2-3; D is ambiguous. V was shortened by 10 bases and J by 2 bases, with 16 bases between the two germline ends. Germline CDR1 LNHDA, CDR2 SQIVND (reference sequence). The CDR3 totals 14 residues. CDR3 DNA sequence: TGTGCCACTCAAAGAAGGTCTAACACAGATACGCAGTATTTT. This encodes CATQRRSNTDTQYF.

The chain has TRBV3-1 (or the pseudogene TRBV3-2) and TRBJ2-1; D remains ambiguous. Germline V lookup: CDR1 LGHDT, CDR2 YNNKEL (reference sequence). V lost 1 base to trimming and J lost 0 bases, with 7 bases between them. The CDR3 runs 15 residues. The CDR3 reads CASSQGSSSYNEQFF. The CDR3 DNA follows: TGTGCCAGCAGCCAAGGTTCTAGCTCCTACAATGAGCAGTTCTTC.

The chain employs TRBV25-1 and TRBJ1-5; D might be TRBD1 (6 bases). Trimming shortened V by 3 bases and J by 4 bases, and 7 bases separated the two germline ends. This CDR3 contains 13 residues. The germline V gene has CDR1 MGHDK and CDR2 SYGVNS. The CDR3 region is CASSDQGNQPQHF. CDR3 DNA sequence: TGTGCCAGCAGTGACCAGGGGAATCAGCCCCAGCATTTT.

This chain joins TRBV7-2 and TRBJ1-5; weak D call: TRBD1 (6 bases). The CDR3 consists of 14 residues. Trimming stripped 5 bases from V and 2 bases from J, with 10 bases between. CDR1 and CDR2 (germline): SGHTA, FQGNSA. CDR3 nucleotide sequence: TGTGCCAGCAGCCCGGGACACCGCAATCAGCCCCAGCATTTT. Amino acid sequence: CASSPGHRNQPQHF. Looking up the rest from reference TRBV7-2 and TRBJ1-5 gives the full variable domain: GAGVSQSPSNKVTEKGKDVELRCDPISGHTALYWYRQSLGQGLEFLIYFQGNSAPDKSGLPSDRFSAERTGGSVSTLTIQRTQQEDSAVYLCASSPGHRNQPQHFGDGTRLSIL.

The genes are TRBV27 and TRBJ2-7; TRBD1 aligns across 9 bases. Germline values: CDR1 MNHEY, CDR2 SMNVEV (reference sequence). This CDR3 contains 16 residues. The trim removed 5 bases at V and 6 bases at J, leaving 14 bases unmatched. The CDR3 reads CASSPSSSGTGREQYF. For the CDR3, the DNA is TGTGCCAGCAGTCCCTCATCTTCCGGGACAGGGCGCGAGCAGTACTTC.

This sequence joins TRBV2 and TRBJ1-3; D gene ambiguous. Germline CDR1 is SNHLY and CDR2 is FYNNEI. CDR3 length: 13 amino acids. With 3 bases removed from V and 7 bases from J, the gap between germline ends came to 10 bases. The CDR3 DNA is TGTGCCAGCAGTGACGGTCCGTTTAACACCATATATTTT. Its protein is CASSDGPFNTIYF.

The V and J genes are TRBV3-1 (or the pseudogene TRBV3-2) and TRBJ1-2, with D hard to call. V lost 1 base, J lost 8 bases, and 11 bases lay in between. Germline assignment: CDR1 LGHDT and CDR2 YNNKEL (reference sequence). The CDR3 has 13 residues. The CDR3 DNA sequence: TGTGCCAGCAGCCAAGTTGCCGGGTCGGGCTACACCTTC. Amino acid sequence: CASSQVAGSGYTF.

This rearrangement joins TRBV5-1 to TRBJ2-7; 8 positions agree with TRBD2. With 1 base clipped from V and 2 bases from J, the junction kept 5 bases outside the gene matches. The V gene's germline CDR1 is SGHRS and CDR2 YFSETQ. The CDR3 runs 15 residues. CDR3 residues: CASSLLSGRPYEQYF. The DNA for the CDR3 is TGCGCCAGCAGCTTGTTAAGCGGGAGACCCTACGAGCAGTACTTC.

The genes are TRBV14 and TRBJ1-4; 8 bases map to TRBD1. The J segment lost 3 bases and the V segment lost 5 bases, leaving 5 bases of the junction unmatched. This CDR3 spans 15 amino acids. Germline V gene data show CDR1 as SGHDN and CDR2 as FVKESK. The CDR3 loop reads CASSSGQGPNEKLFF. DNA for the CDR3: TGTGCCAGCAGCTCCGGACAGGGTCCTAATGAAAAACTGTTTTTT.

The rearrangement joins TRBV18 to TRBJ2-7, with D unclear. Germline assignment: CDR1 KGHSH and CDR2 LQKENI. The CDR3 contains 12 residues. Deletions cut 6 bases from V and 4 bases from J, with 10 bases between. CDR3 protein: CASSPSDYEQYF. In DNA form, the CDR3 reads TGTGCCAGCTCCCCATCTGATTACGAGCAGTACTTC.

This chain connects TRBV11-3 to TRBJ1-1, with no clear D. V dropped 1 base and J dropped 6 bases, with 6 bases sitting between them. CDR3 length: 12 amino acids. The V gene's germline CDR1 is SGHNT and CDR2 YENEEA. CDR3 DNA sequence: TGTGCCAGCAGCTTAGGGTTTGCTGAAGCTTTCTTT. It encodes CASSLGFAEAFF.

The rearrangement links TRBV6-6 to TRBJ1-1; D not resolved. The CDR3 totals 12 residues. The V and J ends lost 10 bases and 0 bases respectively, with 9 bases between them. The germline V gene encodes CDR1 MNHNY and CDR2 SVGAGI (reference sequence). The CDR3 region has the DNA TGTGCCACCGGCGGGCTGAACACTGAAGCTTTCTTT. As protein: CATGGLNTEAFF.

J is TRBJ2-1 and V is TRBV6-2 or TRBV6-3; 8 bases agree with TRBD2. The CDR3 contains 15 residues. V lost 5 bases to trimming and J lost 3 bases; unmatched junction nucleotides: 6. Germline CDR1 reads MNHEY; CDR2 reads SVGEGT. DNA of the CDR3: TGTGCCAGCAGTAAAGCGGGAGCGGGCTACAATGAGCAGTTCTTC. This translates into CASSKAGAGYNEQFF.

Written as DNA, the CDR3 is TGTGCCAGCAGTTATTCCCAGGTCTACCAAGAGACCCAGTACTTC. As protein: CASSYSQVYQETQYF. The V call is TRBV6-5, the J call TRBJ2-5; D not resolved. CDR1 MNHEY and CDR2 SVGAGI come from the germline V gene. V was trimmed by 3 bases and J by 0 bases, leaving 11 bases between them. The CDR3 is 15 residues long.

The chain links TRBV20-1 to TRBJ2-1; 9 positions agree with TRBD1. The junction had 4 bases not matched to a gene; V was cut back by 3 bases and J by 4 bases. In germline, CDR1 is DFQATT, CDR2 SNEGSKA (reference sequence). This CDR3 is built from 14 residues. CDR3 loop: CSASDRGGYNEQFF. In DNA, the CDR3 is TGCAGTGCTAGTGACAGGGGGGGGTACAATGAGCAGTTCTTC.

The chain links TRBV20-1 to TRBJ2-7, with D perhaps TRBD2 (5 bases). Deletions cut 6 bases from V and 3 bases from J, with 9 bases between. There are 11 residues in the CDR3. Germline V CDR1 and CDR2: DFQATT, SNEGSKA (reference sequence). CDR3 sequence: CSAPRGYEQYF. In DNA form, the CDR3 reads TGCAGTGCCCCCCGGGGCTACGAGCAGTACTTC.

The chain carries TRBV5-6 and TRBJ1-6; possible D gene TRBD1, 5 bases. Germline lookup yields CDR1 SGHDT and CDR2 YYEEEE. V gave up 0 bases and J gave up 7 bases, with 14 bases separating them. The CDR3 is 16 amino acids. The CDR3 coding sequence is TGTGCCAGCAGCTTGGAAGGGGCTTGGCGGAATTCACCCCTCCACTTT. It yields the protein CASSLEGAWRNSPLHF.

The gene calls are TRBV9 and TRBJ1-4; the D is unclear. This CDR3 spans 16 amino acids. V was clipped by 0 bases and J by 1 base, with 10 bases between them. Germline CDR1 is SGDLS and CDR2 is YYNGEE. In DNA form, the CDR3 reads TGTGCCAGCAGCGTAGGGGCGACCCAAACTAATGAAAAACTGTTTTTT. Encoded protein: CASSVGATQTNEKLFF.

The chain joins TRBV30 to TRBJ2-5, with TRBD1 matching 7 bases. V lost 2 bases, J lost 5 bases, and 5 bases stayed unmatched. The germline V gene has CDR1 GTSNPN and CDR2 SVGIG (reference sequence). The CDR3 runs 13 residues. The CDR3 coding sequence is TGTGCCTGGAGTACAGGGGCAATGGAGACCCAGTACTTC. It specifies CAWSTGAMETQYF.

The chain carries TRBV15 and TRBJ1-2; no clear D gene. Between the trimmed V and J ends, which lost 0 bases and 6 bases, there was a span of 8 bases. Germline-derived CDR1 and CDR2 are LNHNV and YYDKDF (reference sequence). The CDR3 runs to 13 residues. CDR3: CATSRDSTDGYTF. The CDR3 DNA sequence: TGTGCCACCAGCAGAGATAGTACGGATGGCTACACCTTC.

The chain is built from TRBV5-6 and TRBJ2-7; 7 bases align to TRBD2. The CDR3 sequence is 16 residues long. The germline gives CDR1 SGHDT, CDR2 YYEEEE. Trimming cost V 2 bases and J 4 bases; bases outside gene matches: 12. The CDR3 DNA reads TGTGCCAGCAGCTTCGGGACCGGAAGCGGGATGTACGAGCAGTACTTC. It encodes CASSFGTGSGMYEQYF.

The genes are TRBV9 and TRBJ1-4, with D unclear. Germline values: CDR1 SGDLS, CDR2 YYNGEE. This CDR3 is 15 amino acids long. Trimming stripped 0 bases from V and 8 bases from J, with 14 bases between. The CDR3 DNA follows: TGTGCCAGCAGCGTAGCTCAAGGGTCGGGAGAAAAACTGTTTTTT. It is translated as CASSVAQGSGEKLFF.

This clone is a singleton in its sample. V usage is TRBV18 and J usage is TRBJ2-7; perhaps D is TRBD1 or TRBD2 (5 bases each). The ends were cut back, 2 bases at V and 5 bases at J, with 16 bases in the middle. This CDR3 spans 15 amino acids. Germline CDR1 KGHSH, CDR2 LQKENI. The CDR3 protein is CASSPTRGPSHEQYF. CDR3 coding DNA: TGTGCCAGCTCACCAACGAGGGGCCCGTCCCACGAGCAGTACTTC.

The chain employs TRBV19 and TRBJ2-3; 11 nucleotides line up with TRBD2. Losses at the gene ends were 1 base for V and 8 bases for J; bases not matched to a gene: 11. The length of the CDR3 is 17 residues. Germline CDR1 is LNHDA and CDR2 is SQIVND (reference sequence). The DNA of the CDR3 is TGTGCCAGTAGTATAGGGGGACTAGCGGACCAGCGGGTTACGCAGTATTTT. This encodes CASSIGGLADQRVTQYF.